Below, one T cell receptor (beta chain) is given with its context. What it binds is not known. The data derive from a study of T-cell reconstitution after alpha-beta-depleted transplantation in children. During its preparation, the TCRbeta library received unique molecular identifiers. TCRdb analysed the PCR reads with MiXCR anew, one entry per CDR3 protein. This repertoire shows 300,000 to 400,000 distinct CDR3 sequences, about 17% found once; its top ten account for just over 40%. Germline loops: CDR1 DFQATT, CDR2 SNEGSKA (reference sequence). The CDR3 loop spans 13 amino acids. V dropped 3 bases and J dropped 9 bases, with 15 bases sitting between them. Whole-study findings and limits: At around two months after transplant, the alpha-beta T cells were reportedly derived from several hundred expanded clones that came from non-depleted graft cells. T cells produced anew were the main source of T-cell counts and diversity one year after transplant. Some patients owed their high day-60 TCRbeta diversity to surviving recipient T cells and thymic progenitors.

This specimen was PBMCs, mostly from graft donor cells, taken 360 days after TCRalphabeta/CD19-depleted stem cell transplant. The receptor comes from a male patient aged 2-15 years who had a stem cell transplant for acute lymphoblastic leukemia, so the T cells may come from the graft donor. The chain is built from TRBV20-1 and TRBJ1-5; no definite D call. The CDR3 loop is CSARYGLSAPQHF. CDR3 in DNA: TGCAGTGCTAGGTACGGACTGTCGGCGCCCCAGCATTTT.